The 19 T cell receptor beta chains below come from one sample, sequenced in a study of blood T cell repertoires in COVID-19. The assay was immunoSEQ multiplex PCR, and TCRdb's table has in-frame clones only and misses some. The top ten clones hold about 2% of a sample with about 220,000 clones, around 80% of them seen once. The sample taken for sequencing was peripheral blood. Receptors were obtained from a man aged 35-49 years who had recovered from COVID-19.

V usage is TRBV30 and J usage is TRBJ1-4; D remains ambiguous. Germline V gene lookup returns CDR1 GTSNPN and CDR2 SVGIG (reference sequence). This CDR3 is built from 11 residues. With 8 bases removed from V and 7 bases from J, the gap between germline ends came to 11 bases. The CDR3 spells CAVASGEKLFF. Here the CDR3 DNA reads TGTGCCGTCGCCTCCGGTGAAAAACTGTTTTTT. The variable domain in full, with the rest retrieved from reference TRBV30 and TRBJ1-4, is SQTIHQWPATLVQPVGSPLSLECTVEGTSNPNLYWYRQAAGRGLQLLFYSVGIGQISSEVPQNLSASRPQDRQFILSSKKLLLSDSGFYLCAVASGEKLFFGSGTQLSVL.

J is TRBJ2-1 and V is TRBV27; 10 bases line up with TRBD2. The V gene end was trimmed by 8 bases and the J gene end by 3 bases; junction bases not matched to a gene: 7. Germline CDR1 reads MNHEY; CDR2 reads SMNVEV (reference sequence). CDR3 length equals 15 residues. The CDR3 nucleotides read TGTGCCAGCGGGGGTTTAGCGGGAGGCTACAATGAGCAGTTCTTC. It codes for CASGGLAGGYNEQFF.

The rearrangement uses TRBV3-1 (or the pseudogene TRBV3-2) and TRBJ2-1; 10 positions match TRBD2. The CDR3 length is 17 residues. The germline gives CDR1 LGHDT, CDR2 YNNKEL (reference sequence). The V and J ends lost 0 bases and 8 bases, in that order; junction bases with no gene match: 10. The CDR3 DNA follows: TGTGCCAGCAGCCAAGATCCAAGGGCTAGCGGGAGCTATGAGCAGTTCTTC. Translated, it gives CASSQDPRASGSYEQFF.

The V call is TRBV10-3, the J call TRBJ1-1, with a possible D match to TRBD1 (6 bases). The germline V and J ends were trimmed by 2 bases and 2 bases, with 12 bases remaining between them. Germline V gene data show CDR1 as ENHRY and CDR2 as SYGVKD. This CDR3 contains 15 residues. CDR3 protein: CAISERGGGNTEAFF. The DNA of the CDR3 is TGTGCCATCAGTGAGAGGGGGGGAGGTAACACTGAAGCTTTCTTT.

This chain links TRBV7-9 with TRBJ2-1, with D possibly matching TRBD1 (6 bases). Germline V gene lookup returns CDR1 SEHNR and CDR2 FQNEAQ (reference sequence). The CDR3 covers 13 residues. The V and J ends lost 4 bases and 6 bases respectively, with 10 bases between them. CDR3 residues: CASSWTAINEQFF. For the CDR3, the DNA is TGTGCCAGCAGCTGGACAGCAATCAATGAGCAGTTCTTC. The entire variable domain, with the rest obtained from reference TRBV7-9 and TRBJ2-1, is as follows: DTGVSQNPRHKITKRGQNVTFRCDPISEHNRLYWYRQTLGQGPEFLTYFQNEAQLEKSRLLSDRFSAERPKGSFSTLEIQRTEQGDSAMYLCASSWTAINEQFFGPGTRLTVL.

This clone was counted between two and nine times. V gene TRBV11-2 combines with J gene TRBJ2-7, with D possibly TRBD1 on 5 matching bases. CDR1 and CDR2 (germline): SGHAT, FQNNGV. V shed 5 bases and J shed 2 bases, with 16 bases lying between them. This CDR3 comprises 15 residues. CDR3 coding DNA: TGTGCCAGCAGCCCGGGTAGGGGTAGACCCTACGAGCAGTACTTC. Its protein is CASSPGRGRPYEQYF. Full variable domain (rest looked up from reference TRBV11-2 and TRBJ2-7): EAGVAQSPRYKIIEKRQSVAFWCNPISGHATLYWYQQILGQGPKLLIQFQNNGVVDDSQLPKDRFSAERLKGVDSTLKIQPAKLEDSAVYLCASSPGRGRPYEQYFGPGTRLTVT.

CDR3 DNA sequence: TGTGCCTGGAAGGACAGTTACGAGCAGTACTTC. Translated: CAWKDSYEQYF. J is TRBJ2-7 and V is TRBV30; TRBD1 is a possible D gene (6 bases). This CDR3 is built from 11 residues. V was cut by 4 bases and J by 4 bases, with 8 bases left in between. Germline CDR1 GTSNPN, CDR2 SVGIG (reference sequence).

Only one count was recorded for this clone. The chain employs TRBV2 and TRBJ2-3; possibly TRBD1 for D (6 bases). This CDR3 is built from 13 residues. V lost 6 bases and J 6 bases, leaving 13 bases between the germline ends. From germline, CDR1 is SNHLY and CDR2 FYNNEI. Here the CDR3 DNA reads TGTGCCAGCAGGGGGGCGTTGGGTGATACGCAGTATTTT. As protein: CASRGALGDTQYF.

This clone appeared once. The chain recombines TRBV7-9 with TRBJ1-2; 8 bases map to TRBD1. Germline loops: CDR1 SEHNR, CDR2 FQNEAQ (reference sequence). V shed 1 base, J shed 3 bases, and the junction held 1 base outside the gene matches. This CDR3 region has 14 residues. The CDR3 DNA is TGTGCCAGCAGCTTAGTGACAGGGGACTATGGCTACACCTTC. Its translation: CASSLVTGDYGYTF.

This chain links TRBV9 with TRBJ2-2; 7 nucleotides align to TRBD1. This CDR3 is 15 amino acids long. Germline trimming cut 2 bases from V and 5 bases from J; bases unmatched to any gene: 6. Germline lookup yields CDR1 SGDLS and CDR2 YYNGEE. CDR3 amino acids: CASSVDRDYTGELFF. The CDR3 nucleotides are TGTGCCAGCAGCGTCGACAGGGATTATACCGGGGAGCTGTTTTTT.

This clone was recorded a few times. This chain links TRBV5-6 with TRBJ2-5; D unresolved. This CDR3 region has 14 residues. Trimming took 0 bases from V and 2 from J, leaving 8 bases between them. Germline V gene data show CDR1 as SGHDT and CDR2 as YYEEEE. CDR3 DNA sequence: TGTGCCAGCAGCTTGGCAGCGATACAAGAGACCCAGTACTTC. It codes for CASSLAAIQETQYF.

The genes are TRBV5-6 and TRBJ2-1, with 8 bases fitting TRBD2. V lost 2 bases and J lost 12; bases outside the gene matches: 13. Germline loops: CDR1 SGHDT, CDR2 YYEEEE. The CDR3 loop spans 15 amino acids. The CDR3 coding sequence is TGTGCCAGCAGCTTAAAGGTAGCGGGGTCAGGAATGCAGTTCTTC. This encodes CASSLKVAGSGMQFF.

The rearrangement joins TRBV18 to TRBJ1-1; D not certain. This CDR3 is built from 15 residues. CDR1 is KGHSH and CDR2 is LQKENI in the germline V gene. Deletions cut 0 bases from V and 1 base from J, with 9 bases between. The CDR3 bases are TGTGCCAGCTCACCACCGTCGAGGCCGAACACTGAAGCTTTCTTT. Amino acid sequence: CASSPPSRPNTEAFF.

On this clone: Sequence at one end of the junction differs from germline and may be a read error. The V and J genes are TRBV7-2 and TRBJ2-5; 7 positions agree with TRBD1. This CDR3 has 15 residues. The V gene's germline CDR1 is SGHTA and CDR2 FQGNSA. CDR3 amino acids: CASSPNRGRQETQYF. For the CDR3, the DNA is TGTGCCAGCAGCCCTAACAGGGGCAGGCAAGAGACTCAGTACTTC.

The rearrangement links TRBV24-1 to TRBJ2-2, with D tentatively TRBD2 (5 bases). Per germline, CDR1 KGHDR and CDR2 SFDVKD. The CDR3 covers 13 residues. Deletions cut 9 bases from V and 1 base from J, with 8 bases between. The CDR3 DNA reads as TGTGCCACCTCGGGAATGAACACCGGGGAGCTGTTTTTT. Its protein is CATSGMNTGELFF.

The chain links TRBV6-1 to TRBJ2-2; 8 nucleotides match TRBD1. The V gene end was trimmed by 5 bases and the J gene end by 5 bases; junction bases not matched to a gene: 10. Germline values: CDR1 MNHNS, CDR2 SASEGT. The CDR3 spans 16 residues. The CDR3 reads CASSQGQGDLTGELFF. CDR3 coding DNA: TGTGCCAGCAGTCAAGGACAGGGTGATTTAACCGGGGAGCTGTTTTTT.

The V call is TRBV11-2, the J call TRBJ2-7; D not certain. Trimming shortened V by 1 base and J by 2 bases, and 9 bases separated the two germline ends. Germline lookup yields CDR1 SGHAT and CDR2 FQNNGV. CDR3 length: 14 amino acids. The CDR3 protein is CASSLVGLAYEQYF. The DNA of the CDR3 is TGTGCCAGCAGCTTAGTCGGTCTAGCCTACGAGCAGTACTTC. The variable domain in full, with the rest retrieved from reference TRBV11-2 and TRBJ2-7, is EAGVAQSPRYKIIEKRQSVAFWCNPISGHATLYWYQQILGQGPKLLIQFQNNGVVDDSQLPKDRFSAERLKGVDSTLKIQPAKLEDSAVYLCASSLVGLAYEQYFGPGTRLTVT.

The genes are TRBV25-1 and TRBJ2-2; D not certain. The V end was cut by 2 bases, the J end by 5 bases, with 12 bases between. Germline V gives CDR1 MGHDK, CDR2 SYGVNS. The CDR3 runs to 15 residues. The DNA of the CDR3 is TGTGCCAGCAGTGAACGGGTCGTAGGAACCGGGGAGCTGTTTTTT. Protein product: CASSERVVGTGELFF.

The chain combines TRBV6-2 or TRBV6-3 with TRBJ1-2, with D tentatively TRBD1 (5 bases). The ends were cut back, 4 bases at V and 0 bases at J, with 15 bases in the middle. The germline V gene encodes CDR1 MNHEY and CDR2 SVGEGT. The CDR3 contains 16 residues. The CDR3 here is CASSSDTRKPNYGYTF. CDR3 bases: TGTGCCAGCAGTTCGGACACCAGAAAACCTAACTATGGCTACACCTTC.